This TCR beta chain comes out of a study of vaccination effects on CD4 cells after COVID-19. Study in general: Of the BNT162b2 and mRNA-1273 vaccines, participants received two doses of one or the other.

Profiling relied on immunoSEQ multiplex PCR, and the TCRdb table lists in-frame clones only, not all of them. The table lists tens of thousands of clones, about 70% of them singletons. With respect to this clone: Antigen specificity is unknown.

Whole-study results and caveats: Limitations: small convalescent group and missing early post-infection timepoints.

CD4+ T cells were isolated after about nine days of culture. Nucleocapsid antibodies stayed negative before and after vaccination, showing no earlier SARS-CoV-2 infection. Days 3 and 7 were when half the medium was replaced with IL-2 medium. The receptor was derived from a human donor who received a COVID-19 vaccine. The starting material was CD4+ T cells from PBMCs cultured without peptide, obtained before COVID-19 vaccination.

The CDR3 region has the DNA TGCAGCGCCCTGGGACAGGGGATGCCTGAAGCTTTCTTT. Amino acid sequence: CSALGQGMPEAFF. The J gene is TRBJ1-1, the V gene TRBV29-1; 10 bases are a match to TRBD1. The CDR3 is made up of 13 amino acids. Germline V gene lookup returns CDR1 SQVTM and CDR2 ANQGSEA. After removal of 7 bases from V and 6 bases from J, the junction contained 8 bases not matched to a gene.